A single T cell receptor beta chain is shown here with its context. This specimen comes from a study of blood T cell repertoires in COVID-19. Study details: Sources were T cells, B-cell-depleted T cells, or PBMCs; the material itself was cDNA or gDNA.

The V gene lost 5 bases and the J gene lost 7 bases, with 17 bases spanning the gap. Germline CDR1 MNHEY, CDR2 SVGEGT. CDR3 length: 14 residues. In the study's own analysis: Nucleated cell counts were estimated from reference gene primer amplification. Some clones are missing from TCRdb's copy, which holds only in-frame ones; the method was immunoSEQ multiplex PCR. That table is the source of V, J and clone size, and D and trimming were worked out from the DNA. Among about 80,000 clones listed, 80% to 90% were seen once. The J gene is TRBJ2-5, the V gene TRBV6-2 or TRBV6-3; the D gene is possibly TRBD1 (6 bases). Sequencing was done on a sample of peripheral blood. The receptor was derived from a woman older than 75 with acute or convalescent COVID-19. The CDR3 DNA reads TGTGCCAGCAGTCCCAGGGGTTCCCTGGGGACCCAGTACTTC. This gives the protein CASSPRGSLGTQYF.